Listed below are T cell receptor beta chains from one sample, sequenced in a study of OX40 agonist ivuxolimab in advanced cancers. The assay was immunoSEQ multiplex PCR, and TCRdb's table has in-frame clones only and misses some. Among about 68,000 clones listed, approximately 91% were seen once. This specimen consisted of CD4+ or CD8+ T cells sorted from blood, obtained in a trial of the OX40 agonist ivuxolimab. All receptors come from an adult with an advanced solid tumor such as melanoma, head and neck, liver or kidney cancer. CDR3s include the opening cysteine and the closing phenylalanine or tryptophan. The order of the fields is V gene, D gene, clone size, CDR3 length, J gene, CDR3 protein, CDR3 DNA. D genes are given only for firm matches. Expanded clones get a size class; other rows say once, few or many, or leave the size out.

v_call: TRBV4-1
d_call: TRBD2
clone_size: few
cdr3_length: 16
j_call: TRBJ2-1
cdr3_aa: CASSQLDMGLANEQFF
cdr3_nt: TGCGCCAGCAGCCAACTGGATATGGGACTAGCAAACGAGCAGTTCTTC

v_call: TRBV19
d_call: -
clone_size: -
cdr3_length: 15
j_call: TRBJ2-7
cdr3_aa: CASSLRTAPSYEQYF
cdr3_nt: TGTGCCAGTAGTCTGCGGACAGCTCCCTCCTACGAGCAGTACTTC

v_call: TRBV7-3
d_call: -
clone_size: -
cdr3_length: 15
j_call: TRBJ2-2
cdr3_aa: CASSLVGGNTGELFF
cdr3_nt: TGTGCCAGCAGCTTAGTTGGAGGGAACACCGGGGAGCTGTTTTTT

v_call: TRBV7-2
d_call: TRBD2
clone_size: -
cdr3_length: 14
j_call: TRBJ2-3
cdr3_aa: CASSTSGSTDTQYF
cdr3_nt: TGTGCCAGCAGCACTAGCGGGAGTACAGATACGCAGTATTTT

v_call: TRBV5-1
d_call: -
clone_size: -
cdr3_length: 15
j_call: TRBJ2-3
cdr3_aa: CASSKMGELADTQYF
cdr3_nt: TGCGCCAGCAGCAAGATGGGGGAGTTAGCAGATACGCAGTATTTT

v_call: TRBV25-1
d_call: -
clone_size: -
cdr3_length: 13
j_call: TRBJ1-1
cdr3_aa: CASGDLVNTEAFF
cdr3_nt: TGTGCCAGCGGGGATTTGGTAAACACTGAAGCTTTCTTT

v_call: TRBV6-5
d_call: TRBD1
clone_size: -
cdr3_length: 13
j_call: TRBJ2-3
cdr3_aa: CASNTGETDTQYF
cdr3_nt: TGTGCCAGCAATACAGGGGAGACAGATACGCAGTATTTT

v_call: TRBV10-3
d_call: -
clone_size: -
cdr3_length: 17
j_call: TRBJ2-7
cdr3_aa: CAISESNFLDDGEQQYF
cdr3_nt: TGTGCCATCAGTGAGTCGAACTTTCTTGACGACGGCGAGCAGCAGTACTTC

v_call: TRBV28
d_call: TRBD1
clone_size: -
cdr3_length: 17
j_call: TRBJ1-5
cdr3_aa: CATVTLQGMNSNQPQHF
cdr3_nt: TGTGCCACCGTGACCTTACAGGGGATGAATAGCAATCAGCCCCAGCATTTT

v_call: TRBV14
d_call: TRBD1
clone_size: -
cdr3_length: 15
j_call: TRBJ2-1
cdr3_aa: CASSQGLTGSNEQFF
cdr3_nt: TGTGCCAGCAGCCAAGGTTTGACAGGGAGCAATGAGCAGTTCTTC

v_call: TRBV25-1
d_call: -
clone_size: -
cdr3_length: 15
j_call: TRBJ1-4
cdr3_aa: CASSEQGSTNEKLFF
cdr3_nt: TGTGCCAGCAGTGAACAGGGGTCAACTAATGAAAAACTGTTTTTT

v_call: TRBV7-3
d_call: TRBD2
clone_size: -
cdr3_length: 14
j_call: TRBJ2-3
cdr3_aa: CASSLNGRADTQYF
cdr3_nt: TGTGCCAGCAGCTTAAACGGGAGGGCGGATACGCAGTATTTT

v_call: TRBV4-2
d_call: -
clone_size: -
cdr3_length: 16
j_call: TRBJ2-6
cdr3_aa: CASSQEGVSGANVLTF
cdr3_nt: TGTGCCAGCAGCCAAGAGGGGGTTTCTGGGGCCAACGTCCTGACTTTC

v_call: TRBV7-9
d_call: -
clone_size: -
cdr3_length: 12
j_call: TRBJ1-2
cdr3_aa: CASTRSDYGYTF
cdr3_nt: TGTGCCAGCACCCGAAGTGACTATGGCTACACCTTC

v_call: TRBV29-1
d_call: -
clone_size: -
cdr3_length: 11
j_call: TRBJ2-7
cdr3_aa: CSAAGSDEQYF
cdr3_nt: TGCAGCGCAGCGGGCAGCGACGAGCAGTACTTC

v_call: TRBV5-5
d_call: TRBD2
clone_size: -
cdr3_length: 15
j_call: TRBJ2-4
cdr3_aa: CASSLLAGAGNIQYF
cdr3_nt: TGTGCCAGCAGCCTACTAGCGGGAGCGGGAAACATTCAGTACTTC

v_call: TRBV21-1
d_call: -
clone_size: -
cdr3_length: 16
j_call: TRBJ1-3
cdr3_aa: CASSKGGTDSGNTIYF
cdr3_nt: TGTGCCAGCAGCAAAGGAGGGACGGACTCTGGAAACACCATATATTTT

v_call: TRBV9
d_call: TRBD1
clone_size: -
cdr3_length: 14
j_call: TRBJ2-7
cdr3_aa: CASSVGRTGGEQYF
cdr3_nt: TGTGCCAGCAGCGTAGGGAGGACAGGAGGAGAGCAGTACTTC

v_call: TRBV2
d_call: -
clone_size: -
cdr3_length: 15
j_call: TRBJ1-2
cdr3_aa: CASSEPRGGNYGYTF
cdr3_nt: TGTGCCAGCAGTGAACCCAGGGGAGGGAACTATGGCTACACCTTC

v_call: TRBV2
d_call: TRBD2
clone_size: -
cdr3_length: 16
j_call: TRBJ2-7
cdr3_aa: CASRGTSGRARYEQYF
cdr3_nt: TGTGCCAGCAGAGGGACTAGCGGGAGGGCCCGCTACGAGCAGTACTTC

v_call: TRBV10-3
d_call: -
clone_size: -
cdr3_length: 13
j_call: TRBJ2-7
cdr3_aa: CAISGTLSYEQYF
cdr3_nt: TGTGCCATTTCCGGGACCCTCTCCTACGAGCAGTACTTC

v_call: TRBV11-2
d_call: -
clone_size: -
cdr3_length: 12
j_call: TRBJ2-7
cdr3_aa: CASSYPLGEEYF
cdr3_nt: TGTGCCAGCAGTTACCCGTTGGGTGAGGAGTACTTC

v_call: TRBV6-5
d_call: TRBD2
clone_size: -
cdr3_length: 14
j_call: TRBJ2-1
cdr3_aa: CASSSAGGYNEQFF
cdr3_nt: TGTGCCAGCAGTTCGGCGGGAGGTTACAATGAGCAGTTCTTC

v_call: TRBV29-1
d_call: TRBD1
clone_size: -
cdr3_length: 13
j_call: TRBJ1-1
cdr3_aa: CSAEAQGGWEAFF
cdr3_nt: TGCAGCGCCGAGGCGCAGGGGGGGTGGGAAGCTTTCTTT

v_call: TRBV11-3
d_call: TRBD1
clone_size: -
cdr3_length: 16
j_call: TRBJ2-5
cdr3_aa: CASSRRTGGHEETQYF
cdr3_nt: TGTGCCAGCAGCCGCCGGACAGGGGGCCATGAAGAGACCCAGTACTTC

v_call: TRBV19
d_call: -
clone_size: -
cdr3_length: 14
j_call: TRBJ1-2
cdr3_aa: CASSISGHDYGYTF
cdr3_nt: TGTGCCAGTAGTATATCGGGCCATGACTATGGCTACACCTTC

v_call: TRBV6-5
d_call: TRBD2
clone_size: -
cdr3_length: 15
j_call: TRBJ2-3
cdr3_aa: CASSLSGGSTDTQYF
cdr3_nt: TGTGCCAGCAGTCTCAGCGGGGGCAGCACAGATACGCAGTATTTT

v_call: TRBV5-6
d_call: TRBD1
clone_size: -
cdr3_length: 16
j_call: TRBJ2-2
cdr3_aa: CASSYRTGGPPGELFF
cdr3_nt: TGTGCCAGCAGCTACAGGACAGGGGGCCCTCCCGGGGAGCTGTTTTTT

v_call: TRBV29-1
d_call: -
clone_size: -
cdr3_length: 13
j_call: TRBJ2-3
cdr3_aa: CSVDPGRTDTQYF
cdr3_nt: TGCAGCGTTGACCCGGGGCGCACAGATACGCAGTATTTT

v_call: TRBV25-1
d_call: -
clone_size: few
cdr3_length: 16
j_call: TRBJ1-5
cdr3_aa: CASSESQAGAAQPQHF
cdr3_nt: TGTGCCAGCAGTGAATCCCAAGCAGGGGCGGCACAGCCCCAGCATTTT

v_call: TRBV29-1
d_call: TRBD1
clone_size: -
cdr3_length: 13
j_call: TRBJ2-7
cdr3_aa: CSVDRTGGNEQYF
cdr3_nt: TGCAGCGTTGACCGGACAGGGGGCAACGAGCAGTACTTC

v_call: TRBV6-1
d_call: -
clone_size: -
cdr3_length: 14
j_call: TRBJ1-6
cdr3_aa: CASSESQENSPLHF
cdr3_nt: TGTGCCAGCAGTGAATCACAGGAAAATTCACCCCTCCACTTT

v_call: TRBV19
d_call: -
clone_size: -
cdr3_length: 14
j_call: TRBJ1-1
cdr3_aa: CASSMRGLNTEAFF
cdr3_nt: TGTGCCAGTAGTATGAGGGGCCTGAACACTGAAGCTTTCTTT

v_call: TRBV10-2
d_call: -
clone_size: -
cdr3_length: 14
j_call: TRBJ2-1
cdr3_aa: CASKDWRRGDEQFF
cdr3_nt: TGCGCCAGCAAGGATTGGCGGAGAGGTGATGAGCAGTTCTTC

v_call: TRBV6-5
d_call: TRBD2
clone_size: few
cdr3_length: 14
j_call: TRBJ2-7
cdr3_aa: CASSKRAGSYEQYF
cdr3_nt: TGTGCCAGCAGTAAACGAGCGGGATCATACGAGCAGTACTTC

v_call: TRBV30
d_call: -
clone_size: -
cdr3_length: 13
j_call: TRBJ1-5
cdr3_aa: CAWAQGSDQPQHF
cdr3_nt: TGTGCCTGGGCACAGGGATCAGATCAGCCCCAGCATTTT

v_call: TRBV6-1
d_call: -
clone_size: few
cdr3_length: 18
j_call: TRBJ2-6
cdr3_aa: CASSEKRGPSSGANVLTF
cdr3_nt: TGTGCCAGCAGTGAAAAACGGGGACCCTCCTCTGGGGCCAACGTCCTGACTTTC

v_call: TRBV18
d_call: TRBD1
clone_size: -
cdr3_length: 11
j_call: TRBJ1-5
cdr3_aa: CSGQGGQPQHF
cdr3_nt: TGTAGTGGACAGGGCGGTCAGCCCCAGCATTTT

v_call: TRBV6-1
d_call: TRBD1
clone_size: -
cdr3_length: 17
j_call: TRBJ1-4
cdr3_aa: CASSERLGQGSNEKLFF
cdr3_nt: TGTGCCAGCAGTGAAAGGTTGGGACAGGGGTCTAATGAAAAACTGTTTTTT

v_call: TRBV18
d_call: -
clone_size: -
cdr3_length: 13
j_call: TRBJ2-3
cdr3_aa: CASSPSSTDTQYF
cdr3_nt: TGTGCCAGCTCACCGTCTAGCACAGATACGCAGTATTTT

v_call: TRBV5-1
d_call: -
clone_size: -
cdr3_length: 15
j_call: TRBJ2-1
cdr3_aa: CASSTGQPTYNEQFF
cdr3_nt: TGCGCCAGCAGCACTGGACAGCCTACGTACAATGAGCAGTTCTTC

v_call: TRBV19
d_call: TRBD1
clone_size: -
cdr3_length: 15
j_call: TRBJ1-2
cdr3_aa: CASRVQGAQFYGYTF
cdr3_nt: TGTGCCAGTAGAGTACAGGGGGCGCAGTTCTATGGCTACACCTTC

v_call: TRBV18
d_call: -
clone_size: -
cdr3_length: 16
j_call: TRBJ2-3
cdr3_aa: CASSRGIDPSMDTQYF
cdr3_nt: TGTGCCAGCTCACGAGGCATCGACCCCTCCATGGATACGCAGTATTTT

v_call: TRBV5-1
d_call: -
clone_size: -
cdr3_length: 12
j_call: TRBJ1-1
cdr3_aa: CASSLANGEAFF
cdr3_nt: TGCGCCAGCAGCTTGGCGAATGGTGAAGCTTTCTTT

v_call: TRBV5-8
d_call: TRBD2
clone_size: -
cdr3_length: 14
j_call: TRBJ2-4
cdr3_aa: CASSSQKLAGGQYF
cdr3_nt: TGTGCCAGCAGCTCCCAGAAACTAGCGGGAGGCCAGTACTTC

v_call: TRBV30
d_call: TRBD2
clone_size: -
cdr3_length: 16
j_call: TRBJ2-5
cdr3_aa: CAWRGLLAGSVETQYF
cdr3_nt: TGTGCCTGGAGGGGACTGCTAGCGGGAAGTGTCGAGACCCAGTACTTC

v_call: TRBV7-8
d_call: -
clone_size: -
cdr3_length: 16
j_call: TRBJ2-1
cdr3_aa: CASSPKGQWRGDEQFF
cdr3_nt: TGTGCCAGCAGCCCGAAAGGACAGTGGCGGGGCGATGAGCAGTTCTTC

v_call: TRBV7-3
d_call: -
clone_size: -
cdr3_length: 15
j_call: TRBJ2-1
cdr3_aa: CASSLGPSSYNEQFF
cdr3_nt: TGTGCCAGCAGCTTAGGCCCGAGCTCCTACAATGAGCAGTTCTTC

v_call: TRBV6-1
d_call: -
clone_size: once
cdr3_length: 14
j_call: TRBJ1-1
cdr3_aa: CASSAGRMNTEAFF
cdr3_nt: TGTGCCAGCAGCGCCGGGCGCATGAACACTGAAGCTTTCTTT

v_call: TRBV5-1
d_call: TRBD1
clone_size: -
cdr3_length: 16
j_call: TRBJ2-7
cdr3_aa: CASSLPGTGGSNEQYF
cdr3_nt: TGCGCCAGCAGCTTGCCCGGGACAGGGGGCTCCAACGAGCAGTACTTC

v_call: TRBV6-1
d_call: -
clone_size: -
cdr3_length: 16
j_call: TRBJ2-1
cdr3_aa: CASSVTGSFSYNEQFF
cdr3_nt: TGTGCCAGCAGTGTAACAGGGTCCTTCTCCTACAATGAGCAGTTCTTC

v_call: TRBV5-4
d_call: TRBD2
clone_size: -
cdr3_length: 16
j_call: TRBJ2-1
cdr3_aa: CASSLIARGGPNEQFF
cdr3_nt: TGTGCCAGCAGCTTGATAGCTCGGGGAGGGCCTAATGAGCAGTTCTTC

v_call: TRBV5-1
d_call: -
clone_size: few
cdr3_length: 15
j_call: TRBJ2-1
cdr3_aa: CASSLPRGSYNEQFF
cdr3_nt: TGCGCCAGCAGCTTGCCCCGAGGCTCCTACAATGAGCAGTTCTTC

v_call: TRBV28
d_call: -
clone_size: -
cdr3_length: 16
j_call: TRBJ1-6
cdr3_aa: CASSLGFWGSNSPLHF
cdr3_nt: TGTGCCAGCAGTTTAGGGTTTTGGGGGAGCAATTCACCCCTCCACTTT